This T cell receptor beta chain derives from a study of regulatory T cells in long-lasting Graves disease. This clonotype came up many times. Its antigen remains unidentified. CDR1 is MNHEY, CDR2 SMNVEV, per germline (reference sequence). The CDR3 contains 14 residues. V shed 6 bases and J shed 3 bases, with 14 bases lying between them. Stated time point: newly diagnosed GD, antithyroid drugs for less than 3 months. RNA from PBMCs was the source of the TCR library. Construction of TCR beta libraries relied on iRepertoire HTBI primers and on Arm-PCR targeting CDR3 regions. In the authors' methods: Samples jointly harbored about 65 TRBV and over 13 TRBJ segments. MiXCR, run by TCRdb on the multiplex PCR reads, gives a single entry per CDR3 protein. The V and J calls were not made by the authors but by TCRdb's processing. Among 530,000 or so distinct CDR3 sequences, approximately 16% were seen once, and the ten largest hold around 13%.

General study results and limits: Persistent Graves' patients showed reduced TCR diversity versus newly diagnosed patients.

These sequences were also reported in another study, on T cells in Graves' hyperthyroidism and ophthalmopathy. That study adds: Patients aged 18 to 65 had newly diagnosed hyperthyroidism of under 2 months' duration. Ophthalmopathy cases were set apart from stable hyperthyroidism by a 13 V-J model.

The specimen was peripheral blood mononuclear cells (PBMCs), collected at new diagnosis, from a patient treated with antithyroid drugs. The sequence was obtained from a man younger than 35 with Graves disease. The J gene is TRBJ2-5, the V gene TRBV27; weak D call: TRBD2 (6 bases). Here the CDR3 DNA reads TGTGCCAGCAGCCTATCTGCGGGAAAAGAGACCCAGTACTTC. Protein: CASSLSAGKETQYF.